These T cell receptor beta chains were read from a single sample in a study of monozygotic twins with inflammatory bowel disease. TCRdb reprocessed the 5' RACE reads and reports one entry per CDR3 protein, with no DNA. The sample features roughly 330,000 distinct CDR3 sequences, with 2% to 2.5% in its top ten. The sample taken for sequencing was blood. The origin of the receptors is a human donor with ulcerative colitis or Crohn's disease, or a healthy co-twin of an affected twin (not recorded which). Each CDR3 is given with its conserved first and last residue.

j_gene: TRBJ2-6
v_gene: TRBV20-1
CDR3aa: CSVLVSGANVLTF

j_gene: TRBJ1-5
v_gene: TRBV20-1
CDR3aa: CSAGPGTGRNQPQHF

j_gene: TRBJ2-2
v_gene: TRBV7-9
CDR3aa: CASSQGYTGELFF

j_gene: TRBJ1-1
v_gene: TRBV6-2/TRBV6-3
CDR3aa: CASSFAKNTEAFF

j_gene: TRBJ2-3
v_gene: TRBV20-1
CDR3aa: CSAPWRGDTQYF

j_gene: TRBJ2-6
v_gene: TRBV21-1
CDR3aa: CASSPRSGGANVLTF

j_gene: TRBJ2-2
v_gene: TRBV4-1
CDR3aa: CASSQGLSNTGELFF

j_gene: TRBJ1-1
v_gene: TRBV20-1
CDR3aa: CSATPVNTEAFF

j_gene: TRBJ1-2
v_gene: TRBV20-1
CDR3aa: CSASPRPYGYTF

j_gene: TRBJ2-1
v_gene: TRBV5-5
CDR3aa: CASSHPRGEQFF

j_gene: TRBJ2-2
v_gene: TRBV4-1
CDR3aa: CASSQDEAQALTGELFF

j_gene: TRBJ1-4
v_gene: TRBV9
CDR3aa: CASSRRGTNEKLFF

j_gene: TRBJ2-1
v_gene: TRBV5-1
CDR3aa: CASSRQTGVNGNEQFF